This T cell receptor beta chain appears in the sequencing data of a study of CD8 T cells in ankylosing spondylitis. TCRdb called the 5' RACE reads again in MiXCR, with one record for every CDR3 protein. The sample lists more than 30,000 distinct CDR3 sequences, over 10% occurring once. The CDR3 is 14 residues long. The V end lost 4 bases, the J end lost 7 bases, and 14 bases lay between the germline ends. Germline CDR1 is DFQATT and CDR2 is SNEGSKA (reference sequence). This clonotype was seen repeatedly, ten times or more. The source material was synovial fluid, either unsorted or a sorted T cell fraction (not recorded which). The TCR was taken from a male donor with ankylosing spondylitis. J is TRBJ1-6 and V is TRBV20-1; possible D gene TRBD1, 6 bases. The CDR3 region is CSAISGAENSPLHF. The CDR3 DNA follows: TGCAGTGCTATATCAGGGGCAGAAAATTCACCCCTCCACTTT.